A selection of T cell receptor beta chains follows, all from one sample in a study of OX40 agonist ivuxolimab in advanced cancers. Assay used: immunoSEQ multiplex PCR; TCRdb lists only in-frame clones, some missing. The data show fewer than 90,000 clones, with about nine tenths seen just once and under 0.8% held by the top ten. The sample was CD4+ or CD8+ T cells sorted from blood, taken in a trial of the OX40 agonist ivuxolimab. The receptors shown here come from an adult with an advanced solid tumor such as melanoma, head and neck, liver or kidney cancer. The CDR3 runs from the conserved cysteine through the conserved F or W. D genes are given only for firm matches. Part of the rows lack a size; the others show once, few, many or a class for expanded clones.

d_call: TRBD2; j_call: TRBJ2-7; clone_size: -; v_call: TRBV11-2; cdr3_nt: TGTGCCAGCAGCTTAGCCGCTAGCGGGCACTACGAGCAGTACTTC; cdr3_aa: CASSLAASGHYEQYF
d_call: -; j_call: TRBJ2-7; clone_size: -; v_call: TRBV4-3; cdr3_nt: TGCGCCAGCAGCTCAGGGCTAGAAAACGAGCAGTACTTC; cdr3_aa: CASSSGLENEQYF
d_call: TRBD1; j_call: TRBJ1-2; clone_size: -; v_call: TRBV28; cdr3_nt: TGTGCCAACTCGGACAGGGGAAACTATGGCTACACCTTC; cdr3_aa: CANSDRGNYGYTF
d_call: TRBD1; j_call: TRBJ1-2; clone_size: once; v_call: TRBV6-6; cdr3_nt: TGTGCCAGCAGGGGAGGGTCGGGACAGGGCAACTATGGCTACACCTTC; cdr3_aa: CASRGGSGQGNYGYTF
d_call: -; j_call: TRBJ1-5; clone_size: -; v_call: TRBV28; cdr3_nt: TGTGCCAGCAGTTTATTCGGCCGGCCCCAGCATTTT; cdr3_aa: CASSLFGRPQHF
d_call: -; j_call: TRBJ1-2; clone_size: -; v_call: TRBV27; cdr3_nt: TGTGCCAGCAGATCCGGGAAGGTCCATGGCTACACCTTC; cdr3_aa: CASRSGKVHGYTF
d_call: -; j_call: TRBJ2-5; clone_size: -; v_call: TRBV9; cdr3_nt: TGTGCCAGCAGCGTGCAGCACCAAGAGACCCAGTACTTC; cdr3_aa: CASSVQHQETQYF
d_call: TRBD1; j_call: TRBJ1-1; clone_size: -; v_call: TRBV7-2; cdr3_nt: TGTGCCAGCAGGGGACAGGGCTTGAACACTGAAGCTTTCTTT; cdr3_aa: CASRGQGLNTEAFF
d_call: -; j_call: TRBJ1-2; clone_size: few; v_call: TRBV28; cdr3_nt: TGTGCCAGCAGCAAGGGACAAAACTATGGCTACACCTTC; cdr3_aa: CASSKGQNYGYTF
d_call: -; j_call: TRBJ1-4; clone_size: -; v_call: TRBV5-1; cdr3_nt: TGCGCCAGCGGGGGAGGGGCAACTAATGAAAAACTGTTTTTT; cdr3_aa: CASGGGATNEKLFF
d_call: TRBD2; j_call: TRBJ2-3; clone_size: -; v_call: TRBV9; cdr3_nt: TGTGCCAGCAGCCCGCGGACTAGCGGGGGGTTGACAGATACGCAGTATTTT; cdr3_aa: CASSPRTSGGLTDTQYF
d_call: TRBD1; j_call: TRBJ2-1; clone_size: -; v_call: TRBV7-2; cdr3_nt: TGTGCCAGCAGCTTGGCGACAGGGGGCTATATCTACAATGAGCAGTTCTTC; cdr3_aa: CASSLATGGYIYNEQFF
d_call: -; j_call: TRBJ2-5; clone_size: -; v_call: TRBV4-1; cdr3_nt: TGCGCCAGCAGCCCCTCTCCAGGCAGAGAGACCCAGTACTTC; cdr3_aa: CASSPSPGRETQYF
d_call: -; j_call: TRBJ1-5; clone_size: -; v_call: TRBV2; cdr3_nt: TGTGCCAGCAAGGGGTCGGGGTTTAAGCCCCAGCATTTT; cdr3_aa: CASKGSGFKPQHF
d_call: -; j_call: TRBJ1-2; clone_size: -; v_call: TRBV6-1; cdr3_nt: TGTGCCAGCAGTGAAATCGAATATGAGGGGAACTATGGCTACACCTTC; cdr3_aa: CASSEIEYEGNYGYTF
d_call: -; j_call: TRBJ1-1; clone_size: -; v_call: TRBV6-5; cdr3_nt: TGTGCCAGCAGTTACGGGGGGGCGGGGAACACTGAAGCTTTCTTT; cdr3_aa: CASSYGGAGNTEAFF
d_call: -; j_call: TRBJ2-7; clone_size: -; v_call: TRBV18; cdr3_nt: TGTGCCAGCTCACCACTTGACCAGTACGAGCAGTACTTC; cdr3_aa: CASSPLDQYEQYF
d_call: TRBD1; j_call: TRBJ2-2; clone_size: -; v_call: TRBV2; cdr3_nt: TGTGCCAGCAGTGGCACAGGGGGCCAGAACACCGGGGAGCTGTTTTTT; cdr3_aa: CASSGTGGQNTGELFF
d_call: TRBD1; j_call: TRBJ1-5; clone_size: -; v_call: TRBV4-3; cdr3_nt: TGCGCCAGCAGCCAAGACGGGACAGGGGGAAATCAGCCCCAGCATTTT; cdr3_aa: CASSQDGTGGNQPQHF
d_call: TRBD2; j_call: TRBJ2-1; clone_size: -; v_call: TRBV7-6; cdr3_nt: TGTGCCAGCAGCTTAGCAGCGGGGGGGAACAATGAGCAGTTCTTC; cdr3_aa: CASSLAAGGNNEQFF
d_call: -; j_call: TRBJ2-5; clone_size: -; v_call: TRBV14; cdr3_nt: TGTGCCAGCAGCCTTCGGGGGGAGACCCAGTACTTC; cdr3_aa: CASSLRGETQYF
d_call: TRBD2; j_call: TRBJ2-3; clone_size: -; v_call: TRBV5-6; cdr3_nt: TGTGCCAGCAGCCTACCTGAGGTAGCGGGGGGCACAGATACGCAGTATTTT; cdr3_aa: CASSLPEVAGGTDTQYF
d_call: -; j_call: TRBJ2-7; clone_size: -; v_call: TRBV19; cdr3_nt: TGTGCCAGTACCGATAAGGAGCGGCGGTCCTACGAGCAGTACTTC; cdr3_aa: CASTDKERRSYEQYF
d_call: -; j_call: TRBJ1-4; clone_size: -; v_call: TRBV4-3; cdr3_nt: TGCGCCAGCAGCCAAGTGGGGAACGAAAAACTGTTTTTT; cdr3_aa: CASSQVGNEKLFF
d_call: -; j_call: TRBJ2-7; clone_size: -; v_call: TRBV2; cdr3_nt: TGTGCCAGCAGGCGGACAGCGAGCTCCTACGAGCAGTACTTC; cdr3_aa: CASRRTASSYEQYF
d_call: -; j_call: TRBJ1-5; clone_size: -; v_call: TRBV10-3; cdr3_nt: TGTGCCATCAGTGCAGAGAATCAGCCCCAGCATTTT; cdr3_aa: CAISAENQPQHF
d_call: TRBD1; j_call: TRBJ1-4; clone_size: -; v_call: TRBV7-8; cdr3_nt: TGTGCCAGCAGCCGGACAGGGGTCGAAAAACTGTTTTTT; cdr3_aa: CASSRTGVEKLFF
d_call: -; j_call: TRBJ2-7; clone_size: -; v_call: TRBV10-1; cdr3_nt: TGCGCCAGCAGTGAGAGTGGGGCGCGGTCCTACGAGCAGTACTTC; cdr3_aa: CASSESGARSYEQYF
d_call: TRBD2; j_call: TRBJ2-1; clone_size: -; v_call: TRBV7-9; cdr3_nt: TGTGCCAGCAGCCTTTACACGGGGGGATCCTACAATGAGCAGTTCTTC; cdr3_aa: CASSLYTGGSYNEQFF
d_call: -; j_call: TRBJ2-5; clone_size: -; v_call: TRBV5-6; cdr3_nt: TGTGCCAGCAGCTTACCGCTTCGGAACCAAGAGACCCAGTACTTC; cdr3_aa: CASSLPLRNQETQYF
d_call: TRBD1; j_call: TRBJ2-7; clone_size: once; v_call: TRBV14; cdr3_nt: TGTGCCAGCAGCCAAGGAAGGACAGGGACGTCCTACGAGCAGTACTTC; cdr3_aa: CASSQGRTGTSYEQYF
d_call: -; j_call: TRBJ2-7; clone_size: -; v_call: TRBV6-1; cdr3_nt: TGTGCCAGCAGCCGCCTTCCCGGCGAGCAGTACTTC; cdr3_aa: CASSRLPGEQYF
d_call: TRBD1; j_call: TRBJ2-3; clone_size: -; v_call: TRBV7-9; cdr3_nt: TGTGCCAGCAGCAGCGGGACAGGGGACACAGATACGCAGTATTTT; cdr3_aa: CASSSGTGDTDTQYF
d_call: -; j_call: TRBJ2-7; clone_size: -; v_call: TRBV7-2; cdr3_nt: TGTGCCAGCAGTGCCCCAGGGAAACGTTCCTACGAGCAGTACTTC; cdr3_aa: CASSAPGKRSYEQYF
d_call: -; j_call: TRBJ1-4; clone_size: -; v_call: TRBV6-1; cdr3_nt: TGTGCCAGCAGTGAGACATTTAGCGGTGAAAAACTGTTTTTT; cdr3_aa: CASSETFSGEKLFF
d_call: -; j_call: TRBJ1-6; clone_size: -; v_call: TRBV7-2; cdr3_nt: TGTGCCAGCAGCTTAACGGGCAGGGGCGCTAGTAATTCACCCCTCCACTTT; cdr3_aa: CASSLTGRGASNSPLHF
d_call: -; j_call: TRBJ1-5; clone_size: -; v_call: TRBV21-1; cdr3_nt: TGTGCCAGCCCACAAATTAAGGGACATCGGAACAATCAGCCCCAGCATTTT; cdr3_aa: CASPQIKGHRNNQPQHF
d_call: -; j_call: TRBJ2-3; clone_size: -; v_call: TRBV6-1; cdr3_nt: TGTGCCAGCAGTTCCCCGCCAGAAACAGATACGCAGTATTTT; cdr3_aa: CASSSPPETDTQYF
d_call: -; j_call: TRBJ2-6; clone_size: -; v_call: TRBV6-5; cdr3_nt: TGTGCCAGCAAGGCCTCTGGGGCCAACGTCCTGACTTTC; cdr3_aa: CASKASGANVLTF
d_call: -; j_call: TRBJ1-2; clone_size: -; v_call: TRBV7-3; cdr3_nt: TGTGCCAGCAGCCACCCGAGGAAAGCTAACTATGGCTACACCTTC; cdr3_aa: CASSHPRKANYGYTF
d_call: TRBD2; j_call: TRBJ2-3; clone_size: -; v_call: TRBV7-3; cdr3_nt: TGTGCCAGCAGCCTGGGAGGACTAGCAGACACAGATACGCAGTATTTT; cdr3_aa: CASSLGGLADTDTQYF
d_call: -; j_call: TRBJ1-6; clone_size: -; v_call: TRBV29-1; cdr3_nt: TGCAGCGTTAAGAGCTCCTATAATTCACCCCTCCACTTT; cdr3_aa: CSVKSSYNSPLHF